This T cell receptor beta chain originates from a study of cytomegalovirus exposure and HLA in healthy donors. J gave up 6 bases and V 5 bases, and 10 bases lay outside the gene matches. The CDR3 is 15 amino acids. Germline V gene sequence: CDR1 SGHTA, CDR2 FQGNSA. PCR involved 60 Vbeta and 13 Jbeta primers. The method was immunoSEQ multiplex PCR; TCRdb's version includes in-frame clones alone and lacks a portion of them. Of roughly 100,000 clones listed, about 85% are singletons. To note about this clone: Within the sample, other DNA sequences also encode this same CDR3.

Input material: PBMCs. The origin of this receptor is a female donor in good health and CMV-seropositive. The chain couples TRBV7-2 to TRBJ2-7; 10 bases agree with TRBD2. The chain's CDR3 is CASSHLAGAIGEQYF. The CDR3, as DNA: TGTGCCAGCAGCCACCTAGCGGGAGCTATCGGCGAGCAGTACTTC.